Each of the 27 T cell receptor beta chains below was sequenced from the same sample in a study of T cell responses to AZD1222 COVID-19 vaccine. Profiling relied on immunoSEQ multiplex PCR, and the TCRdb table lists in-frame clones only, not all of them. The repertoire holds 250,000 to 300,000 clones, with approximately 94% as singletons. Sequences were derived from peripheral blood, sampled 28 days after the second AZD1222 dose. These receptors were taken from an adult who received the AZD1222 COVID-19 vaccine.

CDR3: CASFLQGAGNTEAFF. The CDR3 region has the DNA TGTGCCAGTTTCTTACAGGGCGCGGGGAACACTGAAGCTTTCTTT. The rearrangement uses TRBV6-5 and TRBJ1-1; tentatively, D is TRBD1 (6 bases). V was pared by 9 bases and J by 1 base, with 18 bases between. From germline, CDR1 is MNHEY and CDR2 SVGAGI. The CDR3 runs 15 residues.

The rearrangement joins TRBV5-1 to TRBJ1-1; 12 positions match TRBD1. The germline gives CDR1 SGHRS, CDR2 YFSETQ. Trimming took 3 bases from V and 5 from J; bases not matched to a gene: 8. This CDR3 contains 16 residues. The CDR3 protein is CASSSGTGGLWTEAFF. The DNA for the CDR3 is TGCGCCAGCAGCTCCGGGACAGGGGGCTTATGGACTGAAGCTTTCTTT.

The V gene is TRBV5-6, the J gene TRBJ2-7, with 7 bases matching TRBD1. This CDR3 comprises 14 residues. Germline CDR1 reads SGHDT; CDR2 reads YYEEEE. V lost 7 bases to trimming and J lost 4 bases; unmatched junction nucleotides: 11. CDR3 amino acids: CASARGTETYEQYF. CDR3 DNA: TGTGCCAGCGCTAGAGGGACAGAGACATACGAGCAGTACTTC.

CDR3 region: CASSLKAGQINSPLHF. DNA for the CDR3: TGTGCCAGCAGCTTAAAGGCAGGGCAGATCAATTCACCCCTCCACTTT. This chain joins TRBV7-6 and TRBJ1-6, with TRBD1 as a possible D gene (5 bases). The germline V gene encodes CDR1 SGHVS and CDR2 FNYEAQ. There are 16 residues in the CDR3. Trimming pared 2 bases from V and 7 bases from J, leaving 15 bases between. The variable domain in full, completed from reference TRBV7-6 and TRBJ1-6, reads GAGVSQSPRYKVTKRGQDVALRCDPISGHVSLYWYRQALGQGPEFLTYFNYEAQQDKSGLPNDRFSAERPEGSISTLTIQRTEQRDSAMYRCASSLKAGQINSPLHFGNGTRLTVT.

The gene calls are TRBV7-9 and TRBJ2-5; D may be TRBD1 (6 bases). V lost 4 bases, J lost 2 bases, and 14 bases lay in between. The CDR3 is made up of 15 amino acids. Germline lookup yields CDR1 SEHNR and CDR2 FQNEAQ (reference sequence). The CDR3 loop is CASSWARQVQETQYF. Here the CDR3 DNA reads TGTGCCAGCAGCTGGGCCCGACAGGTACAAGAGACCCAGTACTTC.

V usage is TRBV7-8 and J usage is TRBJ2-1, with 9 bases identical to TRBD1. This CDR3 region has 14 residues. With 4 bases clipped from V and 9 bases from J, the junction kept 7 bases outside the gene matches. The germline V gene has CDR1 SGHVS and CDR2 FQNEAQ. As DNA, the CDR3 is TGTGCCAGCAGCTCAGGGACAGGGCTCACTGAGCAGTTCTTC. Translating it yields CASSSGTGLTEQFF.

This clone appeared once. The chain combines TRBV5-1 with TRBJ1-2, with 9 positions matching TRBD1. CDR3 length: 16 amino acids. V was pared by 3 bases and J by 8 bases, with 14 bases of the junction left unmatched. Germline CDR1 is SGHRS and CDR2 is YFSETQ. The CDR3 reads CASSSTILTGGRGYTF. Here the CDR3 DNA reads TGCGCCAGCAGCTCCACCATTCTTACAGGGGGCCGGGGCTACACCTTC.

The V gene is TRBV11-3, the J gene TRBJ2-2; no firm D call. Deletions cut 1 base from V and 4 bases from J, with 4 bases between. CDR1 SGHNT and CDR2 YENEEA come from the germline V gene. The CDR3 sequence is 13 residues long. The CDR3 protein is CASSLGVTGELFF. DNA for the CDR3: TGTGCCAGCAGCTTAGGGGTCACCGGGGAGCTGTTTTTT.

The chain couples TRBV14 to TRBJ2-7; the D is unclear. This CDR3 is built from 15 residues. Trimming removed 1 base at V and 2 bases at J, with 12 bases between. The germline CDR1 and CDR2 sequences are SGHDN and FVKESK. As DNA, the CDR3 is TGTGCCAGCAGCCAAGTAGGCGGCAGCACCTACGAGCAGTACTTC. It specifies CASSQVGGSTYEQYF.

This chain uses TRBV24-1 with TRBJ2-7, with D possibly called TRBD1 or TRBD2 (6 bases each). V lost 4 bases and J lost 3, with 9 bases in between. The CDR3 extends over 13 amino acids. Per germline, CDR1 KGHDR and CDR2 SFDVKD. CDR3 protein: CATSEGGNYEQYF. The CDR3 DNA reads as TGTGCCACCAGTGAGGGGGGCAACTACGAGCAGTACTTC.

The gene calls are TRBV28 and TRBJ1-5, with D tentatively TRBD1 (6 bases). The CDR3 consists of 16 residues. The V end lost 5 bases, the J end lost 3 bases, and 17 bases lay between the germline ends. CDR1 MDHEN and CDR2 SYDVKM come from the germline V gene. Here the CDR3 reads CASSLSGQFLNQPQHF. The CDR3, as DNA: TGTGCCAGCAGTCTCAGTGGACAGTTCCTCAATCAGCCCCAGCATTTT.

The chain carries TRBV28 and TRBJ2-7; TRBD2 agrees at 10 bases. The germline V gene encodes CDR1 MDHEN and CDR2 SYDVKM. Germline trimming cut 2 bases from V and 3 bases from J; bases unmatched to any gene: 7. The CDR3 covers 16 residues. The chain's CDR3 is CASSLLPSGSVYEQYF. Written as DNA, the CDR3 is TGTGCCAGCAGTTTACTTCCTAGCGGGAGCGTCTACGAGCAGTACTTC.

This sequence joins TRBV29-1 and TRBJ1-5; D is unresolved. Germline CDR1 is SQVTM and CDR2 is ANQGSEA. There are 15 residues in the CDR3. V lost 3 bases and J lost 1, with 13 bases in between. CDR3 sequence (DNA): TGCAGCGTTGAGATCAGGTTTTCAAGCAATCAGCCCCAGCATTTT. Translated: CSVEIRFSSNQPQHF.

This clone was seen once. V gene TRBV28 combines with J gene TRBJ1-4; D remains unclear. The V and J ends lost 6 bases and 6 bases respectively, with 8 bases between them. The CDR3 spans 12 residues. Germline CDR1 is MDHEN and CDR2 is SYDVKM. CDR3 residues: CASRVAHEKLFF. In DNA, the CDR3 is TGTGCCAGCAGGGTTGCTCATGAAAAACTGTTTTTT.

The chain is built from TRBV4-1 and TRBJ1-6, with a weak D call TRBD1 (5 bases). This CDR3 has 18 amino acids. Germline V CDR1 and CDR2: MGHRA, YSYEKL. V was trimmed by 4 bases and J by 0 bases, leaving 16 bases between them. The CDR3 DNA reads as TGCGCCAGCAGCCTAGGATTTAGGGGCAGCTCCTATAATTCACCCCTCCACTTT. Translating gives CASSLGFRGSSYNSPLHF.

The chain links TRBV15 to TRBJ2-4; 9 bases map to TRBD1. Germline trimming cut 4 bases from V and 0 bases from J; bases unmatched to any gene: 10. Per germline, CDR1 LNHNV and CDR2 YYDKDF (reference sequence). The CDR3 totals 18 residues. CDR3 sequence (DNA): TGTGCCACCAGCAAGGGGACAGGGACCCCACTAGCCAAAAACATTCAGTACTTC. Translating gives CATSKGTGTPLAKNIQYF.

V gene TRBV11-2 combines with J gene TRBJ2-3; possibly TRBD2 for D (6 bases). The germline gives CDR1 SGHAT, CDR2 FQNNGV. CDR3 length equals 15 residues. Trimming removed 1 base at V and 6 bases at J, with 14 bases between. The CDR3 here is CASSLGAAEGDTQYF. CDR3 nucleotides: TGTGCCAGCAGCTTAGGGGCGGCGGAGGGGGATACGCAGTATTTT.

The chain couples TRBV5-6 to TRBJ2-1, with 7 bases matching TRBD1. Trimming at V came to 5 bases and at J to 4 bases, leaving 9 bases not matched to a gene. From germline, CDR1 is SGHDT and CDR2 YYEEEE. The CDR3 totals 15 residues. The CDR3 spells CASSPKGAFYNEQFF. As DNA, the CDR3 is TGTGCCAGCAGTCCCAAGGGGGCCTTTTACAATGAGCAGTTCTTC.

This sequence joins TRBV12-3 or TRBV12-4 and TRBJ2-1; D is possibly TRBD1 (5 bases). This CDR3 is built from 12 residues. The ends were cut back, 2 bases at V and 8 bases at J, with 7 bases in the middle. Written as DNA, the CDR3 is TGTGCCAGCAGTTTACAGGGTTATGAGCAGTTCTTC. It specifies CASSLQGYEQFF.

The CDR3, as DNA: TGTGCCAGCAGCCAATCGAACACAGATAGCAATCAGCCCCAGCATTTT. As protein: CASSQSNTDSNQPQHF. J is TRBJ1-5 and V is TRBV16; D is undetermined. Germline V gene sequence: CDR1 KGHSY, CDR2 FQNENV. The CDR3 sequence is 16 residues long. The V and J ends lost 0 bases and 0 bases respectively, with 9 bases between them. The full variable domain, rest sourced from reference TRBV16 and TRBJ1-5, is GEEVAQTPKHLVRGEGQKAKLYCAPIKGHSYVFWYQQVLKNEFKFLISFQNENVFDETGMPKERFSAKCLPNSPCSLEIQATKLEDSAVYFCASSQSNTDSNQPQHFGDGTRLSIL.

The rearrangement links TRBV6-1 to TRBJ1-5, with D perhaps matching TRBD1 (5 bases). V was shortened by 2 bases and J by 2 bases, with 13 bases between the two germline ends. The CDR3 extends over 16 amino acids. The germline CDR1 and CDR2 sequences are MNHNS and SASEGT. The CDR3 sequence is CASSEQDMMGNQPQHF. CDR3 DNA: TGTGCCAGCAGTGAACAGGACATGATGGGCAATCAGCCCCAGCATTTT.

The CDR3 DNA follows: TGTGCCACCAGTGTCGGGACTACCGGGGAGCTGTTTTTT. Translated: CATSVGTTGELFF. The rearrangement links TRBV24-1 to TRBJ2-2; TRBD2 is a possible D gene (6 bases). Germline V gene sequence: CDR1 KGHDR, CDR2 SFDVKD. V lost 5 bases and J 5 bases, leaving 8 bases between the germline ends. This CDR3 region has 13 residues.

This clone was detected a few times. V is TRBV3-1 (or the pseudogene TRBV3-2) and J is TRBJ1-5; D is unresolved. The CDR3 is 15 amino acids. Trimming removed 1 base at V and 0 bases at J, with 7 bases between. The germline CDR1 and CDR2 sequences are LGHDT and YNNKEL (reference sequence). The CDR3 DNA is TGTGCCAGCAGCCAAGGAGATGGTAGCAATCAGCCCCAGCATTTT. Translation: CASSQGDGSNQPQHF.

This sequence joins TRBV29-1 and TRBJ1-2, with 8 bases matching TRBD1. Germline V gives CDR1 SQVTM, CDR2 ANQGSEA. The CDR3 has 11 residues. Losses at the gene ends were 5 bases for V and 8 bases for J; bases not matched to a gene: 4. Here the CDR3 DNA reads TGCAGCGTTTCAGGGGGCGGGGGCTACACCTTC. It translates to CSVSGGGGYTF.

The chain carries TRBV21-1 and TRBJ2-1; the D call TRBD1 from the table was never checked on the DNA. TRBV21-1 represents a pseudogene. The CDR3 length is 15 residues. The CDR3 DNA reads TGTGCCAGCAGCAAAGAACCAGGGGCACGCAATGAGCAGTTCTTC. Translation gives CASSKEPGARNEQFF.

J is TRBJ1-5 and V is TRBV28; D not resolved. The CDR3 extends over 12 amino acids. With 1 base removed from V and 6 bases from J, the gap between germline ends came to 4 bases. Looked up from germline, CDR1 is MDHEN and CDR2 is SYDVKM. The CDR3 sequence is CASSLFSQPQHF. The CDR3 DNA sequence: TGTGCCAGCAGTTTATTTAGTCAGCCCCAGCATTTT.

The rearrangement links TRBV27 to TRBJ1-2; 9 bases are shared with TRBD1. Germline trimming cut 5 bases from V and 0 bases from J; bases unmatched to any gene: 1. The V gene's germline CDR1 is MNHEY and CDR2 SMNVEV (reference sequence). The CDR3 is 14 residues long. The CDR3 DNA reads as TGTGCCAGCAGTAGGACAGGGGCTAACTATGGCTACACCTTC. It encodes CASSRTGANYGYTF.